This T cell receptor beta chain was found in a study of OX40 agonist ivuxolimab in advanced cancers. In the study overall: Ivuxolimab, an agonist antibody against OX40 (CD134), was given to patients. At 0.01 to 10 mg/kg, ivuxolimab was administered intravenously to patients every 2 weeks.

Trimming removed 2 bases from V and 8 bases from J; junction bases left unmatched: 6. Germline CDR1 is GTSNPN and CDR2 is SVGIG (reference sequence). The CDR3 consists of 13 residues. Here immunoSEQ multiplex PCR was the method, and the copy in TCRdb shows in-frame clones only, minus some. The sample lists tens of thousands of clones, about 90% occurring once. The source material was CD4+ or CD8+ T cells sorted from blood, sampled in a trial of the OX40 agonist ivuxolimab. The V gene is TRBV30, the J gene TRBJ1-1; 9 nucleotides line up with TRBD1. The clonotype was recovered from an adult with an advanced solid tumor such as melanoma, head and neck, liver or kidney cancer. The CDR3 sequence is CAWSIGTGFEAFF. The CDR3 coding sequence is TGTGCCTGGAGTATAGGGACAGGGTTCGAAGCTTTCTTT.